These 3 T cell receptor beta chains were sequenced from one sample in a study of CD8 T cells in ankylosing spondylitis. TCRdb used MiXCR to reprocess the 5' RACE reads, holding one entry per CDR3 protein. Of about 260,000 distinct CDR3 sequences listed, 20% are singletons. The sample comprised blood, either unsorted or a sorted T cell fraction (not recorded which). The receptors were gathered from a male donor with ankylosing spondylitis or in good health (not recorded which).

This rearrangement joins TRBV20-1 to TRBJ1-2, with a possible D match to TRBD1 (5 bases). Per germline, CDR1 DFQATT and CDR2 SNEGSKA (reference sequence). The CDR3 spans 16 residues. V lost 1 base and J lost 4, with 19 bases in between. The CDR3 bases are TGCAGTGCTAGAGCCATCCCAGGGACCTCTGGCTATGGCTACACCTTC. It yields the protein CSARAIPGTSGYGYTF.

This clonotype was recorded a few times. V usage is TRBV20-1 and J usage is TRBJ2-1; 7 nucleotides line up with TRBD2. Trimming at V came to 0 bases and at J to 4 bases, leaving 9 bases not matched to a gene. CDR1 is DFQATT, CDR2 SNEGSKA, per germline (reference sequence). The CDR3 totals 16 residues. This CDR3 reads CSARDRASGSYNEQFF. The DNA for the CDR3 is TGCAGTGCTAGAGATAGGGCTAGCGGATCTTACAATGAGCAGTTCTTC.

This clonotype came up a few times. The rearrangement links TRBV20-1 to TRBJ2-1, with a tentative D call TRBD2 (5 bases). With 2 bases removed from V and 1 base from J, the gap between germline ends came to 15 bases. The CDR3 has 16 residues. Germline CDR1 reads DFQATT; CDR2 reads SNEGSKA (reference sequence). This CDR3 is CSARSTMGVSYNEQFF. The CDR3 coding sequence is TGCAGTGCTAGATCCACTATGGGAGTGTCCTACAATGAGCAGTTCTTC.